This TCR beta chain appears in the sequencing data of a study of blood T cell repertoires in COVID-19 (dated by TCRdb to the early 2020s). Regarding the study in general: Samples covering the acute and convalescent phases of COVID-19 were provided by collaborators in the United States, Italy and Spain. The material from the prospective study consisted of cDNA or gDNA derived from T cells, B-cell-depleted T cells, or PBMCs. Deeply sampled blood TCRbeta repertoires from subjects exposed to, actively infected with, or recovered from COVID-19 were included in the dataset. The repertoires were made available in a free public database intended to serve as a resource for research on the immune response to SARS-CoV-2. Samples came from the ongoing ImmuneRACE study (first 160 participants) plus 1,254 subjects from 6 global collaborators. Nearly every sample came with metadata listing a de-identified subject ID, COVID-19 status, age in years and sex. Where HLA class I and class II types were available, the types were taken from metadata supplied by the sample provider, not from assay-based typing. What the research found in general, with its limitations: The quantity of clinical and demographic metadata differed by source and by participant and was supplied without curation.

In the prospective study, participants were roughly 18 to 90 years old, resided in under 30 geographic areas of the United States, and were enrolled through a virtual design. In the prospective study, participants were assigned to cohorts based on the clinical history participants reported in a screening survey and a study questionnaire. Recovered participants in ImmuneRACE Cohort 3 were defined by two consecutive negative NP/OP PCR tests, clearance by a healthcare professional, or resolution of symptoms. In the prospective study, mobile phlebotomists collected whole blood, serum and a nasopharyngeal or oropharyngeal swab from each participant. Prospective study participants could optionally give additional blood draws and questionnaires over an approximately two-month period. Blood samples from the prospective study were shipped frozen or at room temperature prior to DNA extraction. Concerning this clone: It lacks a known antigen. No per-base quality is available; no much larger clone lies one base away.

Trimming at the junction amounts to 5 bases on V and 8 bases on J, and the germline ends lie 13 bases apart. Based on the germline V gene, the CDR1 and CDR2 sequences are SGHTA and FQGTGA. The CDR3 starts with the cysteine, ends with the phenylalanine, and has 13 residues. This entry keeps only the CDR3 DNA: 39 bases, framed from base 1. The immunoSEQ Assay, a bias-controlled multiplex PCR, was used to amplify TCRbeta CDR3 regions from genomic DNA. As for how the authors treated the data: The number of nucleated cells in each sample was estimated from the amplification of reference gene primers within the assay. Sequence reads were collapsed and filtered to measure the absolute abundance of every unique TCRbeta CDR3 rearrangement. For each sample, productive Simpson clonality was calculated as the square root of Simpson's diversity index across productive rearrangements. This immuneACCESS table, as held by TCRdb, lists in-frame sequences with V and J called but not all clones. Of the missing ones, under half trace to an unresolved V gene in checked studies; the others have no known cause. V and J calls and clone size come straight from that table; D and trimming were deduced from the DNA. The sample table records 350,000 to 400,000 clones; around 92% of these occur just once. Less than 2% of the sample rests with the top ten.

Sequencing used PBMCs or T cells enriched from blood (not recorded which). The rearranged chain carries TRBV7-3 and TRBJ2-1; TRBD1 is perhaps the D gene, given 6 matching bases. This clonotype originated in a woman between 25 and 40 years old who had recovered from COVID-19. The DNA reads TGTGCCAGCAGCAAAACAGGGATCGATGAGCAGTTCTTC. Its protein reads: CASSKTGIDEQFF.